This TCR beta chain was captured by sequencing in a study of control samples from healthy donors and cancer patients. The protocol was immunoSEQ multiplex PCR, while the TCRdb copy is restricted to in-frame clones and leaves out a portion. This table holds about 3,000 clones, approximately 94% found once. V was clipped by 5 bases and J by 0 bases; unmatched bases: 6. The CDR3 consists of 16 residues. CDR1 and CDR2 (germline): MNHEY, SVGEGT. Sequencing was carried out using PBMCs. This chain links TRBV6-2 or TRBV6-3 with TRBJ2-7; 11 bases line up with TRBD1. The sequence was obtained from a man aged 65-85 years with lung cancer. CDR3 sequence: CASSRPGTGGSYEQYF. DNA for the CDR3: TGTGCCAGCAGTAGGCCCGGGACAGGGGGCTCCTACGAGCAGTACTTC.